This TCR beta chain stems from a study of cytomegalovirus exposure and HLA in healthy donors. The study's findings and limits: Reported results showed that the classifier diagnosed cytomegalovirus status with high specificity and sensitivity. The sole available immune exposure information was CMV serostatus. The authors considered a cluster of highly shared sequence variants likely to be a sequencing artifact. As a later analysis showed, a missense DCLRE1C variant was linked to trimming of TCR beta V- and J-genes.

This clone was detected only a few times. What it binds is not known. The V gene's germline CDR1 is PRHDT and CDR2 FYEKMQ (reference sequence). This CDR3 has 14 residues. Trimming left V 3 bases short and J 2 bases short, with 9 bases between. Both 60 Vbeta primers and 13 Jbeta primers went into the PCR. The table came from immunoSEQ multiplex PCR; TCRdb's copy has only in-frame clones and leaves some out. The sample carries under 200,000 clones, around 68% recorded once. This receptor was identified in a man aged 50 to 59 in good health and CMV-seronegative. Material for sequencing was PBMCs. V and J are TRBV13 and TRBJ2-3; perhaps TRBD1 as D (5 bases). The CDR3 nucleotides read TGTGCCAGCAGCTTGGGCAGGGACACAGATACGCAGTATTTT. As protein: CASSLGRDTDTQYF.